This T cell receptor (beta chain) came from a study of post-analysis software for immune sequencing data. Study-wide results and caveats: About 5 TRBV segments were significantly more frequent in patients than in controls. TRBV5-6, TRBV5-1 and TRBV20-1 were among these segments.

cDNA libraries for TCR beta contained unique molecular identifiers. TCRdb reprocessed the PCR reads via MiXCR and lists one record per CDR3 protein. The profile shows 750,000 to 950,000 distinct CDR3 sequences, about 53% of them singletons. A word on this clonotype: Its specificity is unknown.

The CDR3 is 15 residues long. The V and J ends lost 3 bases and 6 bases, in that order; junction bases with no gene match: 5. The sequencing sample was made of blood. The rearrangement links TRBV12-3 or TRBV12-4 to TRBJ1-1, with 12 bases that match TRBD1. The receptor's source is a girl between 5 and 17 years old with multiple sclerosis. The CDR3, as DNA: TGTGCCAGCAGTTTCAGGGGACAGGGGGCCGCTGAAGCTTTCTTT. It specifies CASSFRGQGAAEAFF.